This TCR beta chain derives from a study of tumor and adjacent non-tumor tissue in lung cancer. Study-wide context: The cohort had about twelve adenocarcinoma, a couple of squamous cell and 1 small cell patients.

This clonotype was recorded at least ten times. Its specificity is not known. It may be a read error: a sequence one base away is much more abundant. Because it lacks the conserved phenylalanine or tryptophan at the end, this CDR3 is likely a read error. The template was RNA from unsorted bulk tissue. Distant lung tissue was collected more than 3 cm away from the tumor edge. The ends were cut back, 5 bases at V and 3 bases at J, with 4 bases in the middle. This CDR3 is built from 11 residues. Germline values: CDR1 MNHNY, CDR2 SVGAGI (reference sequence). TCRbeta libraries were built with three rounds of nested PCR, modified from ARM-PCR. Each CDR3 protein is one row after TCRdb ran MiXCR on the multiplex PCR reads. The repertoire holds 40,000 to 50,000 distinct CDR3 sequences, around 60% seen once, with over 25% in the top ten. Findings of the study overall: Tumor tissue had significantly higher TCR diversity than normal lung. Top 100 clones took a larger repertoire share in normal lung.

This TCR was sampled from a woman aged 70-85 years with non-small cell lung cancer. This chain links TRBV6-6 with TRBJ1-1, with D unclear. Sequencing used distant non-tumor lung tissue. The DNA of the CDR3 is TGTGCCAGCAGTACCGACACTGAAGCTTTCTCT. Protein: CASSTDTEAFS.